This TCR beta chain was documented in a study of cytomegalovirus exposure and HLA in healthy donors. V was trimmed by 0 bases and J by 1 base, leaving 8 bases between them. Per germline, CDR1 SGDLS and CDR2 YYNGEE. This CDR3 has 15 amino acids. Study observations and caveats: A later analysis found first-cohort TCR clusters tended to co-occur in the 110 or so validation repertoires. Using the classifier, cytomegalovirus status was reportedly diagnosed with high specificity and sensitivity. Rare TCR sequences predominated, though certain public TCRs were found in many donors. The study listed 150 to 200 cytomegalovirus-associated TCR beta chains.

On this clone: Its target is not known. This same CDR3 is encoded by further DNA sequences in the sample.

Here immunoSEQ multiplex PCR was the method, and the copy in TCRdb shows in-frame clones only, minus some. The sample lists roughly 260,000 clones, around 91% occurring once. The sample consisted of PBMCs. The sequence was collected from a woman younger than 30 in good health and CMV-seronegative. This sequence joins TRBV9 and TRBJ1-5; D is ambiguous. The CDR3 reads CASSVEGVSNQPQHF. In DNA form, the CDR3 reads TGTGCCAGCAGCGTAGAGGGAGTCAGCAATCAGCCCCAGCATTTT. The variable domain in full, completed from reference TRBV9 and TRBJ1-5, reads DSGVTQTPKHLITATGQRVTLRCSPRSGDLSVYWYQQSLDQGLQFLIQYYNGEERAKGNILERFSAQQFPDLHSELNLSSLELGDSALYFCASSVEGVSNQPQHFGDGTRLSIL.